This record looks at one TCR beta chain sequence and its context. Per the authors' pipeline: Estimates of nucleated cell counts were drawn from the amplification of reference gene primers. Assay used: immunoSEQ multiplex PCR; TCRdb lists only in-frame clones, some missing. The DNA was the basis for D and trimming; V, J and clone size are from that table. The table lists about 110,000 clones, 90% to 95% of them singletons. The source of the sample is a study of blood T cell repertoires in COVID-19. Study background: Sample material is recorded as cDNA or gDNA derived from T cells, B-cell-depleted T cells, or PBMCs.

CDR3 length: 15 amino acids. Germline V CDR1 and CDR2: MDHEN, SYDVKM. With 3 bases removed from V and 3 bases from J, the gap between germline ends came to 9 bases. Sequenced material: peripheral blood. The gene calls are TRBV28 and TRBJ2-6; D may be TRBD2 (6 bases). This TCR derives from a woman aged 25 to 39 with acute or convalescent COVID-19. CDR3 DNA sequence: TGTGCCAGCAGTTTGTGGGGGGTTGGGGCCAACGTCCTGACTTTC. This encodes CASSLWGVGANVLTF.